This T cell receptor beta chain was retrieved from a study of patients and donors after allogeneic stem cell transplantation (dated by TCRdb to about 2020). To prepare the library, RT-PCR was applied. The sequencing machine was a NextSeq 550. TCRdb trimmed the raw reads at Q25, called clones with MiXCR and kept productive beta chains. One record per CDR3 amino acid sequence lists the most common genes and DNA. The sample table contains tens of thousands of distinct CDR3 sequences; only one count was recorded for 26% of them. About 26% of the sample lies in the top ten. Taken from the germline V gene, the CDR1 and CDR2 loops are LGHNA and YNFKEQ. The CDR3 holds 14 amino acids from the cysteine to the phenylalanine. Only the CDR3 DNA stays, 42 bases, in frame from base 1. V loses 2 bases of germline sequence and J loses 9 bases, and the interval between the two ends is 14 bases. Turning to this clonotype: The antigen this receptor binds is unknown. Within one base of it there is no much larger clone, and no base qualities were kept.

The receptor chain draws on TRBV4-2 and TRBJ2-1; the D gene remains uncertain. The receptor was derived from a human donor who was either an allogeneic HSCT recipient or a stem cell or donor lymphocyte infusion donor (not recorded which). It is not recorded whose cells these are; they may come from a transplant donor. Sequencing input: blood, either unsorted or a sorted T cell fraction (not recorded which). CDR3 sequence: CASSQTGRVTEQFF. The DNA sequence is given as TGTGCCAGCAGCCAAACGGGTAGAGTAACTGAGCAGTTCTTC.